The TCR beta chain described here comes from a study of CD8 T cells in ankylosing spondylitis. Study-level results: Reactive arthritis synovial fluid and blood were previously reported to contain some motif variants. It appeared that ankylosing spondylitis blood was characterized by a TCR beta motif of roughly 8 highly homologous variants. Clones that were linked to disease were CD8+ and were relatively rare in peripheral blood.

Many counts were recorded for this clonotype. Antigen specificity is unknown. MiXCR, run by TCRdb on the 5' RACE reads, gives a single entry per CDR3 protein. The table has hundreds of thousands of distinct CDR3 sequences, roughly 25% seen once; the top ten hold roughly 6.7%. Trimming took 0 bases from V and 3 from J, leaving 9 bases between them. CDR1 is KGHSH and CDR2 is LQKENI in the germline V gene. The CDR3 length is 15 residues. V usage is TRBV18 and J usage is TRBJ2-1; D gene unclear. Specimen: blood, either unsorted or a sorted T cell fraction (not recorded which). This receptor was taken from a male donor with ankylosing spondylitis or in good health (not recorded which). The CDR3 DNA reads as TGTGCCAGCTCACCACCGGGCAGATACTACAATGAGCAGTTCTTC. This translates into CASSPPGRYYNEQFF.